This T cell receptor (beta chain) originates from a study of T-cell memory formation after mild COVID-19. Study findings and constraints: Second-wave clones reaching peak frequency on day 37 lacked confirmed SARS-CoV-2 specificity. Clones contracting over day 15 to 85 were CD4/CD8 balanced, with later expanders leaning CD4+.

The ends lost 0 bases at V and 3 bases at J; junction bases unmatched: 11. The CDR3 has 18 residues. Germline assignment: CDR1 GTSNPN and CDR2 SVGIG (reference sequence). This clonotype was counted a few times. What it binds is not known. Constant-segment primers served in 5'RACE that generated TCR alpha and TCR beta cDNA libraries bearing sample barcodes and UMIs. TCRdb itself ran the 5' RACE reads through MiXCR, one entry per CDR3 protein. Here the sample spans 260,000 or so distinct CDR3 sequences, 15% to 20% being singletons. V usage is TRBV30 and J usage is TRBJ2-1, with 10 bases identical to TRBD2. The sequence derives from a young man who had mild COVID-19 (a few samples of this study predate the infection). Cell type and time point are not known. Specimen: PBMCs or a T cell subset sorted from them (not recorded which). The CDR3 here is CAWSVASGGPFVYNEQFF. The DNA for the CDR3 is TGTGCCTGGAGTGTGGCTAGCGGGGGACCCTTCGTCTACAATGAGCAGTTCTTC. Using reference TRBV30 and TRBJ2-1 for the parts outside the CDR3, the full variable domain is SQTIHQWPATLVQPVGSPLSLECTVEGTSNPNLYWYRQAAGRGLQLLFYSVGIGQISSEVPQNLSASRPQDRQFILSSKKLLLSDSGFYLCAWSVASGGPFVYNEQFFGPGTRLTVL.